This TCR beta chain was captured by sequencing in a study of CD8 T cells in ankylosing spondylitis. Study observations and caveats: The authors reported significant enrichment of disease-linked clones in matched ankylosing spondylitis synovial fluid. It appeared that ankylosing spondylitis blood was characterized by a TCR beta motif of several highly homologous variants.

Regarding this clonotype: Its antigen is undetermined.

The TCR beta libraries were generated through quantitative 5'-RACE incorporating molecular barcodes. MiXCR, applied by TCRdb to the 5' RACE reads, yields one record per CDR3 protein. This sample has around 140,000 distinct CDR3 sequences, with roughly 17% found just once. Sample: blood, either unsorted or a sorted T cell fraction (not recorded which). This TCR was recovered from a male donor with ankylosing spondylitis.

CDR3 coding DNA: TGTGCCAGCAGCCTCCTCCCTTGGGGGGATCCCTCTTACGAGCAGTACTTC. Translation: CASSLLPWGDPSYEQYF. The V gene is TRBV7-6, the J gene TRBJ2-7; a weak D match, TRBD2 (6 bases). Trimming stripped 5 bases from V and 4 bases from J, with 24 bases between. The CDR3 is made up of 17 amino acids. Germline CDR1 SGHVS, CDR2 FNYEAQ.